The present T cell receptor (beta chain) was sequenced within a study of technical replicates of blood from a few donors. The assay was immunoSEQ multiplex PCR, and TCRdb's table has in-frame clones only and misses some. Here the sample spans tens of thousands of clones, approximately 96% being singletons. CDR1 SGDLS and CDR2 YYNGEE come from the germline V gene. V was cut by 0 bases and J by 0 bases, with 10 bases left in between. This CDR3 region has 16 residues. Sequencing used T cells isolated from PBMCs. The receptor was derived from a human donor in good health. The chain is built from TRBV9 and TRBJ1-3, with D uncertain. The CDR3 loop is CASSVGDFPSGNTIYF. For the CDR3, the DNA is TGTGCCAGCAGCGTAGGTGACTTCCCCTCTGGAAACACCATATATTTT.